The subject of this entry is one TCR beta chain. The data belong to a study of blood T cell repertoires in COVID-19. Study as a whole: In each case, the material was cDNA or gDNA derived from T cells, B-cell-depleted T cells, or PBMCs.

Sequencing was performed with immunoSEQ multiplex PCR; in TCRdb, only in-frame clones are kept and a portion is missing. The sample has some 110,000 clones, around nine tenths seen once. This CDR3 is 15 amino acids long. V lost 3 bases to trimming and J lost 5 bases; unmatched junction nucleotides: 6. The germline CDR1 and CDR2 sequences are SGDLS and YYNGEE. The sample comprised peripheral blood. This clonotype originated in a man between 35 and 55 years old with acute or convalescent COVID-19. The rearrangement joins TRBV9 to TRBJ2-5, with 11 bases matching TRBD2. The chain's CDR3 is CASSEGSGRGETQYF. The CDR3 DNA follows: TGTGCCAGCAGCGAAGGTAGCGGGAGGGGGGAGACCCAGTACTTC.